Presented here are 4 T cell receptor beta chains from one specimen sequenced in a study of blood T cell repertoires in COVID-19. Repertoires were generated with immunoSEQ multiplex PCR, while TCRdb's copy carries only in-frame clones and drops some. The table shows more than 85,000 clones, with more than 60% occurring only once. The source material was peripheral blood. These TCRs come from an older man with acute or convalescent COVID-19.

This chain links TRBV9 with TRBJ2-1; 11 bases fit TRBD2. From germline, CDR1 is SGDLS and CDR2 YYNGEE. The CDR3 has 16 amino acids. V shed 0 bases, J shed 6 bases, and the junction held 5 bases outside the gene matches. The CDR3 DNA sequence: TGTGCCAGCAGCGTAGGGGGACTAGCGGAACTCAATGAGCAGTTCTTC. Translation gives CASSVGGLAELNEQFF.

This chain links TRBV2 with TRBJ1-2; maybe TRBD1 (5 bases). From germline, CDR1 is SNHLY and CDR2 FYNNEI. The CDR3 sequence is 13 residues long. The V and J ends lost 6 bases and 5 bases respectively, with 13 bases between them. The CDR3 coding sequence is TGTGCCAGCAGAGAGACAGTGATGTATGGCTACACCTTC. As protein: CASRETVMYGYTF.

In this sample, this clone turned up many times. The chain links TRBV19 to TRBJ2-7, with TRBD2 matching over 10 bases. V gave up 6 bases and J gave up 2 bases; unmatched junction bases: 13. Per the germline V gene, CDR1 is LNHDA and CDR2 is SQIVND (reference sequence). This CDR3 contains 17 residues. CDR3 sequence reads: CASSSRASGSPTYEQYF. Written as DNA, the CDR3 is TGTGCCAGTAGCTCTAGGGCTAGCGGGAGCCCCACCTACGAGCAGTACTTC.

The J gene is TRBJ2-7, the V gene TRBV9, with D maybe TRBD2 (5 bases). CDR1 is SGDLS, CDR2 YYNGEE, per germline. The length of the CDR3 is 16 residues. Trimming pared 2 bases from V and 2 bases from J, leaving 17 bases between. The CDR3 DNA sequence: TGTGCCAGCAGCGTGGGATCGGGAATGACCGCCTACGAGCAGTACTTC. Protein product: CASSVGSGMTAYEQYF.